The T cell receptor beta chain under discussion was sequenced for a study of beta chain features in type 1 diabetes. Overall study findings and caveats: Moderately but significantly shorter TCRB CDR3s were found in Type 1 diabetes patients in all four CD4+ subsets. A closer apparent resemblance between naive, central memory and Treg TCRB repertoires was seen in patients than in healthy donors.

The study reverse transcribed the entire isolated RNA, so it sequenced expressed TCRB transcripts. Naive, central memory and regulatory T cell samples averaged approximately 3.6 million immunoSEQ reads each. The repertoire was sequenced with immunoSEQ multiplex PCR; TCRdb's copy has only in-frame clones and lacks some. The table has 140,000 or so clones, more than 10% seen once. CDR1 and CDR2 (germline): LNHDA, SQIVND (reference sequence). Trimming pared 5 bases from V and 5 bases from J, leaving 12 bases between. This CDR3 region has 13 residues. This clone was seen a handful of times. The antigen is unknown.

Sequenced sample: central memory CD4+ T cells from blood. The clonotype was recovered from a man aged 18 to 35 with type 1 diabetes. J is TRBJ1-1 and V is TRBV19; weak D call: TRBD1 (6 bases). CDR3 region: CASSRRGGTEAFF. The CDR3 DNA reads as TGTGCCAGTAGTCGCAGGGGTGGAACTGAAGCTTTCTTT. The full variable domain, its missing parts supplied by reference TRBV19 and TRBJ1-1, is DGGITQSPKYLFRKEGQNVTLSCEQNLNHDAMYWYRQDPGQGLRLIYYSQIVNDFQKGDIAEGYSVSREKKESFPLTVTSAQKNPTAFYLCASSRRGGTEAFFGQGTRLTVV.